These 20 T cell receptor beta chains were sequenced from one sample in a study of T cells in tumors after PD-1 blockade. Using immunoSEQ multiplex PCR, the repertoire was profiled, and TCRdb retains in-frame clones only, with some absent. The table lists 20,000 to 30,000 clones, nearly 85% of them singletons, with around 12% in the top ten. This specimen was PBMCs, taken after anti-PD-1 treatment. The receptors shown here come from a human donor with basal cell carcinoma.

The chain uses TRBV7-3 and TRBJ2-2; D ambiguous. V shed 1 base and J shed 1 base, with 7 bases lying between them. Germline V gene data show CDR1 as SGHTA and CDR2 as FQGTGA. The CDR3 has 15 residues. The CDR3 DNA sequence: TGTGCCAGCAGCTTAATTCCAGGGAACACCGGGGAGCTGTTTTTT. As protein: CASSLIPGNTGELFF.

CDR3 sequence reads: CASSLGGRASYNEQFF. In DNA form, the CDR3 reads TGCGCCAGCAGCTTGGGGGGCCGGGCGTCCTACAATGAGCAGTTCTTC. The gene calls are TRBV5-1 and TRBJ2-1; possibly TRBD1 for D (5 bases). CDR1 is SGHRS and CDR2 is YFSETQ in the germline V gene. The CDR3 sequence is 16 residues long. Trimming took off 0 bases at V and 1 base at J, with 11 bases between the two ends.

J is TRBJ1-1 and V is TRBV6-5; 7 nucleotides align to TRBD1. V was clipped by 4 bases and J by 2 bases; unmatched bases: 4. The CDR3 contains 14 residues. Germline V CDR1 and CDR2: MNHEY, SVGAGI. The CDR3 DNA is TGTGCCAGCAGTTCGACAGGGTTTAACACTGAAGCTTTCTTT. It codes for CASSSTGFNTEAFF.

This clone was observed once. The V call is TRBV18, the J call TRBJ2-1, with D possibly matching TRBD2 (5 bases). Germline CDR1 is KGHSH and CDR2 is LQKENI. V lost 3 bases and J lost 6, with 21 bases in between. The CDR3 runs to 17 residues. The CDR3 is CASSPISSLGLANEQFF. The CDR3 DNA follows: TGTGCCAGCTCACCGATTAGTTCACTAGGGCTGGCCAATGAGCAGTTCTTC.

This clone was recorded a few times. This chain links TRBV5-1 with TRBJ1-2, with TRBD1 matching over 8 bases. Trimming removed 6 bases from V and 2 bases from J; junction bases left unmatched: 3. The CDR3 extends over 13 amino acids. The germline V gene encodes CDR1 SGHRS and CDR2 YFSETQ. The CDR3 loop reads CASNPGGNYGYTF. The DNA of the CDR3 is TGCGCCAGCAACCCAGGGGGCAACTATGGCTACACCTTC.

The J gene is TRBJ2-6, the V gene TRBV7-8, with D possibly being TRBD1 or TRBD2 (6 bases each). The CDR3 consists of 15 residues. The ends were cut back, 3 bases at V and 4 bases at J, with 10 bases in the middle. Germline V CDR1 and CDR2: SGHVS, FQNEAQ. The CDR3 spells CASSFRGPGANVLTF. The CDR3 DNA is TGTGCCAGCAGCTTCCGGGGGCCAGGGGCCAACGTCCTGACTTTC.

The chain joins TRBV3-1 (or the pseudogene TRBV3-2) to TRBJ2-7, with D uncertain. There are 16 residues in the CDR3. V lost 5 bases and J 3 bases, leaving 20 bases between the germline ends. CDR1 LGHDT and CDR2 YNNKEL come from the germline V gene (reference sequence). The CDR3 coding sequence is TGTGCCAGCAGCTTAAATTCCGGCCGAACGCGCTACGAGCAGTACTTC. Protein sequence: CASSLNSGRTRYEQYF.

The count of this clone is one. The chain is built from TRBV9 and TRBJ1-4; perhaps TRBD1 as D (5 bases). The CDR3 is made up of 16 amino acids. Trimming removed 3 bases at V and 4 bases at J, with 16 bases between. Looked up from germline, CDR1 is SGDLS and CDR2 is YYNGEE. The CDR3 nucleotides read TGTGCCAGCAGCGCCCGGGACTCACGCATTAATGAAAAACTGTTTTTT. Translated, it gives CASSARDSRINEKLFF.

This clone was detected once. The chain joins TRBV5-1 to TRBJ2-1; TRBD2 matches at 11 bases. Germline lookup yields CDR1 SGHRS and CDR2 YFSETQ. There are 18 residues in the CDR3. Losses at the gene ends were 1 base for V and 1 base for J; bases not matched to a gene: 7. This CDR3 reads CASSLSPSGGRSYNEQFF. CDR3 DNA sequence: TGCGCCAGCAGCTTGTCTCCTAGCGGGGGGCGTTCCTACAATGAGCAGTTCTTC.

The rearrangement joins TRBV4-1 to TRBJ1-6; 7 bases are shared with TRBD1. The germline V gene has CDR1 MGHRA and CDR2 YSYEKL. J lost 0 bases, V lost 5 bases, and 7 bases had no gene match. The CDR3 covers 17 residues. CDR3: CASSYPGQSSYNSPLHF. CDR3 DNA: TGCGCCAGCAGCTACCCGGGACAGAGCTCCTATAATTCACCCCTCCACTTT.

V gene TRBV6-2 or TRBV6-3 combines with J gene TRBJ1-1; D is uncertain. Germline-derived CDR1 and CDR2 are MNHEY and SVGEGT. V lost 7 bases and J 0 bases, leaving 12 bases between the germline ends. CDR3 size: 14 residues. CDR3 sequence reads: CASTPGGMNTEAFF. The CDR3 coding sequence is TGTGCCAGCACCCCCGGTGGCATGAACACTGAAGCTTTCTTT.

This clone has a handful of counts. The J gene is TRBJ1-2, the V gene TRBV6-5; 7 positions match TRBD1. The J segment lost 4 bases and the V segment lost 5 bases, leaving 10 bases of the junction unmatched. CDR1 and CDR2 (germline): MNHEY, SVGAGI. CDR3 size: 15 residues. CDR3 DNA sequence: TGTGCCAGCAGTCCGGGGGAGGGGGCGGGCTATGGCTACACCTTC. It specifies CASSPGEGAGYGYTF.

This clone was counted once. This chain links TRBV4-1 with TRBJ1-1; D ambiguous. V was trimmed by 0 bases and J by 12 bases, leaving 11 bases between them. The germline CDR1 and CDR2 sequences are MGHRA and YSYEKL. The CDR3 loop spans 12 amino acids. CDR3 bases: TGCGCCAGCAGCCAAGACGGGCGTCGGACTTTCTTT. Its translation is CASSQDGRRTFF.

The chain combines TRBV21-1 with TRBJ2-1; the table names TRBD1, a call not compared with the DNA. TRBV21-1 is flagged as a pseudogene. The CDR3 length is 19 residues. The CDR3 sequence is CASSKGPAVGVGWLAEQFF. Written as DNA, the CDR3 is TGTGCCAGCAGCAAAGGCCCGGCAGTAGGGGTAGGTTGGCTGGCGGAGCAGTTCTTC.

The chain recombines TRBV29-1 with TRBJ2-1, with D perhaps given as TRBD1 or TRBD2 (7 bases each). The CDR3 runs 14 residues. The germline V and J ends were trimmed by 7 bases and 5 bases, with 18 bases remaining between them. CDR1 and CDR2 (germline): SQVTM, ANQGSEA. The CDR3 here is CSGGGQGGHNEQFF. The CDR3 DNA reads TGCAGCGGAGGGGGCCAGGGAGGGCACAATGAGCAGTTCTTC.

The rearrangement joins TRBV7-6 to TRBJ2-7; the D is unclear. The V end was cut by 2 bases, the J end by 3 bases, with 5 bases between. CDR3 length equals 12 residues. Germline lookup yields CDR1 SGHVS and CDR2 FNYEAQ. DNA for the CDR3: TGTGCCAGCAGCTTACTCAACTACGAGCAGTACTTC. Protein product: CASSLLNYEQYF.

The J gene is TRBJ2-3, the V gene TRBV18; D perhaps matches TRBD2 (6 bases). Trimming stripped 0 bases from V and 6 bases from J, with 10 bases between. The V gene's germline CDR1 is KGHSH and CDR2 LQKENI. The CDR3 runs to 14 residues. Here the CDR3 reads CASSPPNREDTQYF. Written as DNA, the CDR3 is TGTGCCAGCTCACCACCGAACCGGGAGGATACGCAGTATTTT.

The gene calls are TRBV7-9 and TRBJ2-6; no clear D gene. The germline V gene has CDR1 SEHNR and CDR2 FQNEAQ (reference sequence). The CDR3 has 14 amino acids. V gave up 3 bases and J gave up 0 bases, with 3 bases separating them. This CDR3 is CASSFDSGANVLTF. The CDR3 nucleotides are TGTGCCAGCAGCTTCGACTCTGGGGCCAACGTCCTGACTTTC.

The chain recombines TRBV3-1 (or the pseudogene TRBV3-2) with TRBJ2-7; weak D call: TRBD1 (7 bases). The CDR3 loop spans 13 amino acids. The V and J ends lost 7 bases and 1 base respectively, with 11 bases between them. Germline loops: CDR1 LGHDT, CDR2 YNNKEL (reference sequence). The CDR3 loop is CASTQGGSYEQYF. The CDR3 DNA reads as TGTGCCAGCACCCAGGGGGGTTCCTACGAGCAGTACTTC.

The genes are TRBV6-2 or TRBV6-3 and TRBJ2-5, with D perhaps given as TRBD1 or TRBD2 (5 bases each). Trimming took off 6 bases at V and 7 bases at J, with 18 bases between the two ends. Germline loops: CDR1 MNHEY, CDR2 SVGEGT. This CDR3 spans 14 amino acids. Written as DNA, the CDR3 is TGTGCCAGCAGCAGAACCGGGTCGAGGGGGACCCAGTACTTC. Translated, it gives CASSRTGSRGTQYF.